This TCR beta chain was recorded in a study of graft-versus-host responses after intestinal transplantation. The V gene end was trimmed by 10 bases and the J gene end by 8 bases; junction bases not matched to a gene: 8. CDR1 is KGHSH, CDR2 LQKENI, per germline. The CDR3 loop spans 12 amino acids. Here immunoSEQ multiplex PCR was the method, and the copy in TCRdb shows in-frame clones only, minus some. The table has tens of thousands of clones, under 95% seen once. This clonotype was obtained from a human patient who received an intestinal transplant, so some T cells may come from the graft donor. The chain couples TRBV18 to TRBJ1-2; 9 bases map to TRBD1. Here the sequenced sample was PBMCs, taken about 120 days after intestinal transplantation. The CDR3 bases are TGTGCCACGGCGGAAGGACAGGGGGGCTACACCTTC. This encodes CATAEGQGGYTF.